Sequencing of this T cell receptor (beta chain) was carried out in a study of blood T cell repertoires in COVID-19. Across the study: COVID-19 samples, acute and convalescent, were from the United States, Italy and Spain. Sources were T cells, B-cell-depleted T cells, or PBMCs; the material itself was cDNA or gDNA.

CDR3 length: 14 amino acids. Germline V gene lookup returns CDR1 SGHRS and CDR2 YFSETQ. V lost 2 bases, J lost 8 bases, and 4 bases stayed unmatched. In the original processing: How many nucleated cells were present was estimated from reference gene primer amplification. Sequencing used immunoSEQ multiplex PCR; TCRdb keeps in-frame clones, though not all of them. For V, J and clone size, that table is used; D and trimming come from the DNA. Among about 140,000 clones listed, roughly 90% were seen once. Input material: peripheral blood. The chain joins TRBV5-1 to TRBJ2-1, with 10 bases matching TRBD1. This TCR was recovered from a man in his forties or fifties with active or convalescent COVID-19. In nucleotides, the CDR3 is TGCGCCAGCAGCTTCGGGACAGGGGTTCATGAGCAGTTCTTC. This codes for CASSFGTGVHEQFF.